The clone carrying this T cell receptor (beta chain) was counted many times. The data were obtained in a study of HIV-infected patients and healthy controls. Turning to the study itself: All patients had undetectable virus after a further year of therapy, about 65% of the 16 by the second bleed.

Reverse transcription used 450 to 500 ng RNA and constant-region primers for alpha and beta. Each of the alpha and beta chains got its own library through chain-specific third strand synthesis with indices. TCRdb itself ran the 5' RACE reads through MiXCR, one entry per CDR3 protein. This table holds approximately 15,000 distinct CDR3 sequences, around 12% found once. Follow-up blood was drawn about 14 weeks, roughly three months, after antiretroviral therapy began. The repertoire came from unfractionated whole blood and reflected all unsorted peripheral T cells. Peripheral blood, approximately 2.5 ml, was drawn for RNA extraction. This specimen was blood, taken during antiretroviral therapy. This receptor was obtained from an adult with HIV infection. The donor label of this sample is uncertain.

CDR3 in DNA: TGTGCCAGCAGCCACCTACTACCCGGGAGCCCAGATACGCAGTATTTT. Its protein is CASSHLLPGSPDTQYF. The chain carries TRBV4-2 and TRBJ2-3, with a weak D call TRBD2 (6 bases). The CDR3 totals 16 residues. In germline, CDR1 is LGHNA, CDR2 YNFKEQ. V was cut by 3 bases and J by 4 bases, with 17 bases left in between.